This T cell receptor beta chain was sequenced during a study of shared clonotypes between healthy human individuals. Generated by immunoSEQ multiplex PCR, the TCRdb table keeps only in-frame clones and is missing some. The table has 2 million to 3 million clones, roughly 93% seen once. V dropped 0 bases and J dropped 0; count of bases not matched to a gene: 2. From germline, CDR1 is SGHNT and CDR2 YYREEE (reference sequence). The CDR3 totals 15 residues. This clonotype originated in a man between 18 and 35 years old in good health. Some clones in this sample may be carry-over from other donors' samples. Sequenced material: naive CD4+ T cells from PBMCs. Subset described: CD45RA+ positively selected. The rearrangement joins TRBV5-4 to TRBJ2-7; TRBD1 matches 8 bases. This CDR3 reads CASSLGTGISYEQYF. CDR3 nucleotide sequence: TGTGCCAGCAGCTTGGGGACAGGGATCTCCTACGAGCAGTACTTC.